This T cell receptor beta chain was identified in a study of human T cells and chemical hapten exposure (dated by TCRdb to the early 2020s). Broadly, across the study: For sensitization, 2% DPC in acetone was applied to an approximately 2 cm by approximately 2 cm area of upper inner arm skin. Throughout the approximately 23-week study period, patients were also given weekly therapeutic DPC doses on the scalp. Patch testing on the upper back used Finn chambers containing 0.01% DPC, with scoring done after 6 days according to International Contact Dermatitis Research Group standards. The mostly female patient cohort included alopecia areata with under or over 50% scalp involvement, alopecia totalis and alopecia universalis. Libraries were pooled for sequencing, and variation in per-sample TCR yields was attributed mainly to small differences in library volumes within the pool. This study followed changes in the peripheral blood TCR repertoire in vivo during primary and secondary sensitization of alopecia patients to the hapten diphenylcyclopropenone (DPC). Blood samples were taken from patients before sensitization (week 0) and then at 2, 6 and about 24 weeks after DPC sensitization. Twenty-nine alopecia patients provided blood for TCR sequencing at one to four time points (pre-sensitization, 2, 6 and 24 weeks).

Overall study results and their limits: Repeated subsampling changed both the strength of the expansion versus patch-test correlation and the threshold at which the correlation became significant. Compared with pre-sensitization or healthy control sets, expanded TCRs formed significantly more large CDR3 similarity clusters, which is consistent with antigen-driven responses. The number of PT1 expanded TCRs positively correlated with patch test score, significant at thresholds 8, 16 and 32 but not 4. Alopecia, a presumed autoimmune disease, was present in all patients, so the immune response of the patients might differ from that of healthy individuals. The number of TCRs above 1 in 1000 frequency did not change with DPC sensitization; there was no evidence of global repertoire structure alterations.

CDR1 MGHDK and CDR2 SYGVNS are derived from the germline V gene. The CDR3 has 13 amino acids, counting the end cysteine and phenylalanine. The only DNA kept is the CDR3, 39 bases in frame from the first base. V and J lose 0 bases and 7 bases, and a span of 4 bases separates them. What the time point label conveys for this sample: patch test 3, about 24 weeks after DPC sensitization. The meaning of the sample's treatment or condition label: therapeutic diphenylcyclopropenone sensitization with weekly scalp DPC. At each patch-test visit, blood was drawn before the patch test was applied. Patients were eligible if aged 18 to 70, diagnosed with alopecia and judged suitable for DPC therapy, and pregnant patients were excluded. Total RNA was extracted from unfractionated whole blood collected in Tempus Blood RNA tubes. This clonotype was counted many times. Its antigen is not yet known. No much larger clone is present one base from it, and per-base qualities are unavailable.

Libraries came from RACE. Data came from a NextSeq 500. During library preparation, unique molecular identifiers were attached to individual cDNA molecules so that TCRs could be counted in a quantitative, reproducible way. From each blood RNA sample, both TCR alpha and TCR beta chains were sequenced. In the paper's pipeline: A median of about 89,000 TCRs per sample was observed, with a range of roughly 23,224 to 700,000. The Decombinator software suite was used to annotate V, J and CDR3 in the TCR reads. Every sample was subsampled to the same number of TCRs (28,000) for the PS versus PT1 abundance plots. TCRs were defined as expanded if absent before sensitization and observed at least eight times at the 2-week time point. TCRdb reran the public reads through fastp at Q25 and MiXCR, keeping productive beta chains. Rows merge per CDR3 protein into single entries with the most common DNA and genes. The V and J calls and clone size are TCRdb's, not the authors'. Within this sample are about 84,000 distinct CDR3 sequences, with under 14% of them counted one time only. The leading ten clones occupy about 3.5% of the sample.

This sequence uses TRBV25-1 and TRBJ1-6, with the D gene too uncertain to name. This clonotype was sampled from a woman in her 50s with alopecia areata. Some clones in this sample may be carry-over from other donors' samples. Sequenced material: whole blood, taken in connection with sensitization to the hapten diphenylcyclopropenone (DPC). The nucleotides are TGTGCCAGCAGTGAATATAGGAATTCACCCCTCCACTTT. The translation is CASSEYRNSPLHF.